These T cell receptor beta chains were read from a single sample in a study of metastatic and nonmetastatic thyroid tumors. MiXCR reprocessed the PCR reads for TCRdb. The table has 40,000 to 50,000 clones, less than 5% seen once; the top ten hold less than 10%. Source material: blood. Receptors were obtained from a female donor with papillary thyroid cancer or a benign thyroid nodule (not recorded which). Some clones in this sample may be carry-over from other donors' samples. The CDR3 runs from the conserved cysteine through the conserved F or W. The order of the fields is CDR3 protein, CDR3 DNA, J gene, V gene, D gene, CDR3 length, clone size. A D gene is named only where the DNA matches it firmly. Size is stated for part of the rows, as once, few or many counts, or as a class when the clone is expanded.

CDR3aa: CASNAQAYGYTF
CDR3nt: TGTGCCAGCAACGCCCAAGCCTATGGCTACACCTTC
j_gene: TRBJ1-2
v_gene: TRBV6-1
d_gene: NA
len: 12
abundance: NA

CDR3aa: CASSPGWEGPFYNEQFF
CDR3nt: TGTGCCAGCAGCCCGGGATGGGAGGGCCCTTTTTACAATGAGCAGTTCTTC
j_gene: TRBJ2-1
v_gene: TRBV6-2/TRBV6-3
d_gene: TRBD2
len: 17
abundance: NA

CDR3aa: CASSLETSGGNEQFF
CDR3nt: TGTGCCAGCAGTTTGGAGACTAGCGGGGGGAATGAGCAGTTCTTC
j_gene: TRBJ2-1
v_gene: TRBV12-3/TRBV12-4
d_gene: TRBD2
len: 15
abundance: NA

CDR3aa: CASSIGLAGGLVTQYF
CDR3nt: TGTGCCAGTAGTATAGGGCTAGCGGGAGGCCTCGTGACCCAGTACTTC
j_gene: TRBJ2-5
v_gene: TRBV19
d_gene: TRBD2
len: 16
abundance: NA

CDR3aa: CASITRLAVEQYF
CDR3nt: TGTGCCAGCATTACCCGACTAGCCGTCGAGCAGTACTTC
j_gene: TRBJ2-7
v_gene: TRBV2
d_gene: TRBD2
len: 13
abundance: NA

CDR3aa: CASSSGTSGMETQYF
CDR3nt: TGCGCCAGCAGCTCCGGGACTAGCGGGATGGAGACCCAGTACTTC
j_gene: TRBJ2-5
v_gene: TRBV5-1
d_gene: TRBD2
len: 15
abundance: NA

CDR3aa: CASSLNYQDRGGQFF
CDR3nt: TGTGCCAGCAGCTTAAATTATCAGGACAGGGGAGGGCAGTTCTTC
j_gene: TRBJ2-1
v_gene: TRBV7-8
d_gene: TRBD1
len: 15
abundance: many

CDR3aa: CASGSSYEQYF
CDR3nt: TGTGCGTCGGGGAGCTCCTACGAGCAGTACTTC
j_gene: TRBJ2-7
v_gene: TRBV6-9
d_gene: NA
len: 11
abundance: few

CDR3aa: CASSQGPLAGGKTGELFF
CDR3nt: TGCGCCAGCAGCCAGGGTCCCCTAGCGGGAGGAAAAACCGGGGAGCTGTTTTTT
j_gene: TRBJ2-2
v_gene: TRBV4-1
d_gene: TRBD2
len: 18
abundance: many

CDR3aa: CASKDINTGELFF
CDR3nt: TGTGCCAGCAAGGACATTAACACCGGGGAGCTGTTTTTT
j_gene: TRBJ2-2
v_gene: TRBV27
d_gene: NA
len: 13
abundance: many

CDR3aa: CASSQLEGASSTDTQYF
CDR3nt: TGTGCCAGCAGCCAACTCGAGGGGGCGTCCAGCACAGATACGCAGTATTTT
j_gene: TRBJ2-3
v_gene: TRBV14
d_gene: TRBD1
len: 17
abundance: many

CDR3aa: CASIYDRKVGNTIYF
CDR3nt: TGTGCCAGCATTTACGACAGAAAAGTCGGAAACACCATATATTTT
j_gene: TRBJ1-3
v_gene: TRBV2
d_gene: NA
len: 15
abundance: many

CDR3aa: CASRDTASYEQYF
CDR3nt: TGTGCCAGCAGGGACACAGCCTCTTACGAGCAGTACTTC
j_gene: TRBJ2-7
v_gene: TRBV28
d_gene: NA
len: 13
abundance: many

CDR3aa: CASSSPGAPEDTQYF
CDR3nt: TGTGCCAGCAGTTCTCCGGGAGCTCCGGAAGATACGCAGTATTTT
j_gene: TRBJ2-3
v_gene: TRBV6-1
d_gene: NA
len: 15
abundance: few

CDR3aa: CASSYSGPYTEAFF
CDR3nt: TGTGCCAGCAGTTACTCGGGGCCTTACACTGAAGCTTTCTTT
j_gene: TRBJ1-1
v_gene: TRBV6-5
d_gene: NA
len: 14
abundance: NA

CDR3aa: CSARRQGLNTEAFF
CDR3nt: TGCAGTGCTAGGAGACAGGGTCTGAACACTGAAGCTTTCTTT
j_gene: TRBJ1-1
v_gene: TRBV20-1
d_gene: TRBD1
len: 14
abundance: many

CDR3aa: CASHQQGSTDTQYF
CDR3nt: TGTGCCAGCCACCAACAGGGGTCGACAGATACGCAGTATTTT
j_gene: TRBJ2-3
v_gene: TRBV7-9
d_gene: TRBD1
len: 14
abundance: many

CDR3aa: CASSSGQGDQPQHF
CDR3nt: TGTGCCAGCAGCTCGGGACAGGGGGATCAGCCCCAGCATTTT
j_gene: TRBJ1-5
v_gene: TRBV5-5
d_gene: TRBD1
len: 14
abundance: many

CDR3aa: CASSILAGGISEQYF
CDR3nt: TGTGCCAGCAGTATCCTAGCGGGAGGGATAAGCGAGCAGTACTTC
j_gene: TRBJ2-7
v_gene: TRBV6-2/TRBV6-3
d_gene: TRBD2
len: 15
abundance: few

CDR3aa: CSASSRGRGYGYTF
CDR3nt: TGCAGTGCTAGCTCCAGGGGGCGAGGCTATGGCTACACATTC
j_gene: TRBJ1-2
v_gene: TRBV20-1
d_gene: TRBD1
len: 14
abundance: NA

CDR3aa: CASRRTDSVSHEQYF
CDR3nt: TGTGCCAGCAGGCGCACGGACTCAGTCTCCCACGAGCAGTACTTC
j_gene: TRBJ2-7
v_gene: TRBV6-1
d_gene: NA
len: 15
abundance: NA

CDR3aa: CASSLDNWGNTEAFF
CDR3nt: TGTGCCAGCAGCTTAGATAACTGGGGGAACACTGAAGCTTTCTTT
j_gene: TRBJ1-1
v_gene: TRBV7-8
d_gene: NA
len: 15
abundance: many

CDR3aa: CASSLGAGTFTDAQYF
CDR3nt: TGTGCCAGCAGCTTAGGGGCGGGCACTTTCACAGATGCGCAGTATTTT
j_gene: TRBJ2-3
v_gene: TRBV11-2
d_gene: NA
len: 16
abundance: many

CDR3aa: CASSLGGTDTQYF
CDR3nt: TGTGCCAGCAGCCTGGGAGGGACAGATACGCAGTATTTT
j_gene: TRBJ2-3
v_gene: TRBV2
d_gene: TRBD2
len: 13
abundance: many

CDR3aa: CASSPLARVETQYF
CDR3nt: TGTGCCAGCTCACCTCTCGCCAGGGTGGAGACCCAGTACTTC
j_gene: TRBJ2-5
v_gene: TRBV18
d_gene: NA
len: 14
abundance: many

CDR3aa: CASSWDPPDTQYF
CDR3nt: TGTGCCAGCAGCTGGGACCCCCCGGATACGCAGTATTTT
j_gene: TRBJ2-3
v_gene: TRBV11-1
d_gene: NA
len: 13
abundance: NA

CDR3aa: CASSSPLFSEVCYNEQFF
CDR3nt: TGTGCCAGCAGTTCCCCCCTTTTTAGCGAGGTCTGCTATAATGAGCAGTTCTTC
j_gene: TRBJ2-1
v_gene: TRBV27
d_gene: NA
len: 18
abundance: few

CDR3aa: CASSSSPGSADTQYF
CDR3nt: TGTGCCAGCAGCTCGTCTCCGGGCAGCGCAGATACGCAGTATTTT
j_gene: TRBJ2-3
v_gene: TRBV9
d_gene: NA
len: 15
abundance: NA

CDR3aa: CASSLETYEQYF
CDR3nt: TGTGCCAGCAGCTTAGAGACTTACGAGCAGTACTTC
j_gene: TRBJ2-7
v_gene: TRBV11-3
d_gene: NA
len: 12
abundance: many

CDR3aa: CASSIGTAGQGETQYF
CDR3nt: TGTGCCAGTAGTATTGGCACCGCCGGACAGGGCGAGACCCAGTACTTC
j_gene: TRBJ2-5
v_gene: TRBV19
d_gene: TRBD1
len: 16
abundance: many